The clone carrying this TCR beta chain has only a few counts. Specified time point: pretreatment peripheral blood. Enrolled patients showed locally advanced or metastatic urothelial carcinoma. This record belongs to a study of PD-L1 blockade in urothelial cancer. The overall study: The year 2014 saw patients start atezolizumab, 1,200 mg intravenously every 3 weeks. From 0 to 3 prior chemotherapy regimens had been given to the patients. Once treatment had started, blood was analyzed at 3 weeks (second dose) and again at 6 weeks.

The repertoire was sequenced with immunoSEQ multiplex PCR; TCRdb's copy has only in-frame clones and lacks some. The sample has about 95,000 clones; roughly 84% are singletons. This CDR3 has 15 amino acids. The V gene's germline CDR1 is WSHSY and CDR2 SAAADI. V lost 3 bases and J 1 base, leaving 9 bases between the germline ends. This clonotype was obtained from a man between 60 and 70 years old with urothelial cancer. Sequences were derived from PBMCs, sampled around atezolizumab (anti-PD-L1) treatment. J is TRBJ1-4 and V is TRBV10-2, with no clear D. CDR3 region: CASSDRERTNEKLFF. CDR3 nucleotide sequence: TGCGCCAGCAGTGATAGAGAGAGAACTAATGAAAAACTGTTTTTT.